One sample yielded the 5 T cell receptor beta chains listed below, sequenced in a study of shared clonotypes between healthy human individuals. The table came from immunoSEQ multiplex PCR; TCRdb's copy has only in-frame clones and leaves some out. The sample lists 1.5 million to 2.5 million clones; less than 95% were seen once. Naive CD8 cells comprised CD45RO-negative, CCR7-positively selected cells, excluding terminally differentiated effector memory CD45RA+ cells. The sample comprised naive CD8+ T cells sorted from blood. These receptors came from a man between 18 and 35 years old in good health.

The genes are TRBV2 and TRBJ2-1; D is perhaps TRBD2 (6 bases). Germline V gene sequence: CDR1 SNHLY, CDR2 FYNNEI. This CDR3 contains 13 residues. Trimming cost V 9 bases and J 9 bases, with 18 bases left between them. Here the CDR3 DNA reads TGTGCCAGGGAGGGACCCCGAGGCGGTGAGCAGTTCTTC. Its translation: CAREGPRGGEQFF.

The chain employs TRBV18 and TRBJ2-3, with no clear D. Looked up from germline, CDR1 is KGHSH and CDR2 is LQKENI. This CDR3 spans 14 amino acids. The V and J ends lost 2 bases and 2 bases respectively, with 8 bases between them. CDR3 DNA: TGTGCCAGCTCACCAGTGGCTAACACAGATACGCAGTATTTT. As protein: CASSPVANTDTQYF.

This clone was detected a few times. The rearrangement uses TRBV9 and TRBJ2-1, with a weak D call TRBD2 (6 bases). CDR3 size: 14 residues. The V end was cut by 3 bases, the J end by 8 bases, with 15 bases between. Looked up from germline, CDR1 is SGDLS and CDR2 is YYNGEE. The DNA for the CDR3 is TGTGCCAGCAGCGCCAACGGGGGAATCTATGAGCAGTTCTTC. The encoded protein is CASSANGGIYEQFF.

As regards this clone: The same CDR3 also results from other DNA sequences found in this sample. The rearrangement uses TRBV5-4 and TRBJ1-1; perhaps TRBD1 as D (6 bases). The CDR3 loop spans 12 amino acids. Germline CDR1 and CDR2: SGHNT and YYREEE (reference sequence). Trimming removed 0 bases at V and 10 bases at J, with 10 bases between. The CDR3 reads CASSLGGGRAFF. The CDR3 DNA reads as TGTGCCAGCAGCTTGGGGGGGGGCCGAGCTTTCTTT. The full variable domain, rest sourced from reference TRBV5-4 and TRBJ1-1, is ETGVTQSPTHLIKTRGQQVTLRCSSQSGHNTVSWYQQALGQGPQFIFQYYREEENGRGNFPPRFSGLQFPNYSSELNVNALELDDSALYLCASSLGGGRAFFGQGTRLTVV.

The J gene is TRBJ1-3, the V gene TRBV19; D remains unclear. The V gene lost 3 bases and the J gene lost 0 bases, with 12 bases spanning the gap. This CDR3 contains 16 residues. Germline V lookup: CDR1 LNHDA, CDR2 SQIVND (reference sequence). DNA for the CDR3: TGTGCCAGTAGTATGCCTCGTACCTTCTCTGGAAACACCATATATTTT. Its translation is CASSMPRTFSGNTIYF.